A selection of T cell receptor beta chains follows, all from one sample in a study of monozygotic twins with inflammatory bowel disease. Following a re-call of the 5' RACE reads, TCRdb has one entry per CDR3 protein and lacks DNA. Its table lists hundreds of thousands of distinct CDR3 sequences. Sample: blood. The receptors come from a human donor with ulcerative colitis or Crohn's disease, or a healthy co-twin of an affected twin (not recorded which). CDR3s include the opening cysteine and the closing phenylalanine or tryptophan.

v_call: TRBV7-3
cdr3_length: 15
j_call: TRBJ2-1
cdr3_aa: CASSLSGGAGDEQFF

v_call: TRBV7-2
cdr3_length: 14
j_call: TRBJ2-7
cdr3_aa: CASSKATGGHEQYF

v_call: TRBV12-3/TRBV12-4
cdr3_length: 15
j_call: TRBJ2-1
cdr3_aa: CASSFYGQGGNEQFF

v_call: TRBV28
cdr3_length: 16
j_call: TRBJ2-2
cdr3_aa: CASSFYAASKDGELFF

v_call: TRBV7-2
cdr3_length: 14
j_call: TRBJ1-2
cdr3_aa: CASSPQTLSYGYTF

v_call: TRBV7-3
cdr3_length: 15
j_call: TRBJ2-2
cdr3_aa: CASSLVGADTGELFF

v_call: TRBV3-1
cdr3_length: 15
j_call: TRBJ1-1
cdr3_aa: CASSPASTINTEAFF

v_call: TRBV14
cdr3_length: 17
j_call: TRBJ2-1
cdr3_aa: CASSQDLSGIAYNEQFF

v_call: TRBV5-1
cdr3_length: 12
j_call: TRBJ1-1
cdr3_aa: CASSLGPTEAFF

v_call: TRBV19
cdr3_length: 14
j_call: TRBJ2-5
cdr3_aa: CASSPSGGAETQYF

v_call: TRBV7-9
cdr3_length: 12
j_call: TRBJ1-6
cdr3_aa: CASSLTLSPLHF

v_call: TRBV30
cdr3_length: 14
j_call: TRBJ2-3
cdr3_aa: CAWSGTGDTDTQYF

v_call: TRBV29-1
cdr3_length: 15
j_call: TRBJ2-3
cdr3_aa: CSVEVQGVGTDTQYF

v_call: TRBV7-2
cdr3_length: 13
j_call: TRBJ2-3
cdr3_aa: CASSRLSTDTQYF

v_call: TRBV3-1
cdr3_length: 16
j_call: TRBJ1-4
cdr3_aa: CASSQVRDSSNEKLFF

v_call: TRBV3-1
cdr3_length: 15
j_call: TRBJ2-1
cdr3_aa: CASSTRTGVMNEQFF

v_call: TRBV7-2
cdr3_length: 13
j_call: TRBJ2-1
cdr3_aa: CASSIFPYNEQFF

v_call: TRBV12-3/TRBV12-4
cdr3_length: 13
j_call: TRBJ1-2
cdr3_aa: CASSFMVAYGYTF

v_call: TRBV27
cdr3_length: 14
j_call: TRBJ2-2
cdr3_aa: CASSQVAGGGELFF

v_call: TRBV18
cdr3_length: 19
j_call: TRBJ2-6
cdr3_aa: CASSPQADRSISGANVLTF

v_call: TRBV20-1
cdr3_length: 14
j_call: TRBJ1-1
cdr3_aa: CSARPPTGGDVAFF

v_call: TRBV5-1
cdr3_length: 16
j_call: TRBJ2-3
cdr3_aa: CASSFFGTEVTDTQYF

v_call: TRBV5-1
cdr3_length: 15
j_call: TRBJ2-1
cdr3_aa: CASKGLAVGKNEQFF